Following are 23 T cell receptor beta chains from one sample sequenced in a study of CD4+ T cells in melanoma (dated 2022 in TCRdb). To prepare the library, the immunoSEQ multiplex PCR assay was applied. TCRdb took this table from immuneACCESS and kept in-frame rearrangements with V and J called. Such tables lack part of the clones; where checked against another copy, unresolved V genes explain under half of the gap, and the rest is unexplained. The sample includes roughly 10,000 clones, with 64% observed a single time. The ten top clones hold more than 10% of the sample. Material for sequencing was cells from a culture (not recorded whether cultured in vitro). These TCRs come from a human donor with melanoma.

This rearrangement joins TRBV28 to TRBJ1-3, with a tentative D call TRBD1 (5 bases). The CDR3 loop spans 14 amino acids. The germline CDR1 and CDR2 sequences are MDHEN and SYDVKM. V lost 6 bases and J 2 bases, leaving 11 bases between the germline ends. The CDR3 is CASSQVRAGNTIYF. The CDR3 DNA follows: TGTGCCAGCAGCCAAGTCAGGGCTGGAAACACCATATATTTT.

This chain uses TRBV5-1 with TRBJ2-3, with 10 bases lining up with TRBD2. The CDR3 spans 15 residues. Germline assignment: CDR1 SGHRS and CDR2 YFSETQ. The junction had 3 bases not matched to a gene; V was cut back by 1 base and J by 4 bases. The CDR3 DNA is TGCGCCAGCAGCTTGCTTAGCGGGGGGTCAGATACGCAGTATTTT. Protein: CASSLLSGGSDTQYF.

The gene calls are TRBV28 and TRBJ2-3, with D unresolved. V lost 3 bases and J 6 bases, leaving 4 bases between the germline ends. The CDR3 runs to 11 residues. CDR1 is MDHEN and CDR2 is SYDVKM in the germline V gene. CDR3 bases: TGTGCCAGCAGTTTTTTGGATACGCAGTATTTT. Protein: CASSFLDTQYF.

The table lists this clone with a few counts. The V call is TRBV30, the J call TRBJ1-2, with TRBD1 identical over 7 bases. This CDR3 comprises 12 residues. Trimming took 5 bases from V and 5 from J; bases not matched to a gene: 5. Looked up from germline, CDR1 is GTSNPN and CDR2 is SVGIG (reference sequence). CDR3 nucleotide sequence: TGTGCCTGGGCCCCAGGGGGTTATGGCTACACCTTC. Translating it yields CAWAPGGYGYTF.

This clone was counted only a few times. The CDR3 nucleotides read TGTGCCAGCAGCACCACAGGGTCTGGAAACACCATATATTTT. Translation gives CASSTTGSGNTIYF. V usage is TRBV9 and J usage is TRBJ1-3; maybe TRBD1 (6 bases). From germline, CDR1 is SGDLS and CDR2 YYNGEE. Trimming stripped 4 bases from V and 1 base from J, with 9 bases between. CDR3 length: 14 amino acids.

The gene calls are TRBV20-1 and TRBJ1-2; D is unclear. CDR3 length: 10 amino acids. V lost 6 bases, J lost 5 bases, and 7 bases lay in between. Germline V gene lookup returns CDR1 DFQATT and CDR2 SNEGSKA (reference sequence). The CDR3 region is CSAAGYGYTF. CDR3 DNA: TGCAGTGCCGCGGGGTATGGCTACACCTTC.

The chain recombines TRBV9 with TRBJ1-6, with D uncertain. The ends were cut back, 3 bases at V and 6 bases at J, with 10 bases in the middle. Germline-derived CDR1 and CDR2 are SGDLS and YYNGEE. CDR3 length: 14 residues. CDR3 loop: CASSADPLNSPLHF. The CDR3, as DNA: TGTGCCAGCAGCGCGGATCCCCTTAATTCACCCCTCCACTTT. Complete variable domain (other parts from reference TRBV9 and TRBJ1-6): DSGVTQTPKHLITATGQRVTLRCSPRSGDLSVYWYQQSLDQGLQFLIQYYNGEERAKGNILERFSAQQFPDLHSELNLSSLELGDSALYFCASSADPLNSPLHFGNGTRLTVT.

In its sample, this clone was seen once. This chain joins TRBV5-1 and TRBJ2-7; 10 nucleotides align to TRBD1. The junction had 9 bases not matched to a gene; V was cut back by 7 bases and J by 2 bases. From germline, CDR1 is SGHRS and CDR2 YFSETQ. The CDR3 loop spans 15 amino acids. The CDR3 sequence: CASGRDRGPTYEQYF. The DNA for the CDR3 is TGCGCCAGCGGACGAGACAGGGGGCCTACCTACGAGCAGTACTTC.

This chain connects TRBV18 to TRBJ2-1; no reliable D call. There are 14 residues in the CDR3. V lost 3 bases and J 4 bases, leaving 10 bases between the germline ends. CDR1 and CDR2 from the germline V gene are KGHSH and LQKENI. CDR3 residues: CASSPSPLYNEQFF. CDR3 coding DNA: TGTGCCAGCTCACCCAGCCCACTTTACAATGAGCAGTTCTTC.

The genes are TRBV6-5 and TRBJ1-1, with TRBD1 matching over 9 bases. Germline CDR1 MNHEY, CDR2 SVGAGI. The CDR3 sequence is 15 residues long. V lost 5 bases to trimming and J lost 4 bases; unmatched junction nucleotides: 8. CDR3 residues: CASSAEGQGTTEAFF. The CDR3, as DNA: TGTGCCAGCAGTGCTGAGGGACAGGGCACCACTGAAGCTTTCTTT.

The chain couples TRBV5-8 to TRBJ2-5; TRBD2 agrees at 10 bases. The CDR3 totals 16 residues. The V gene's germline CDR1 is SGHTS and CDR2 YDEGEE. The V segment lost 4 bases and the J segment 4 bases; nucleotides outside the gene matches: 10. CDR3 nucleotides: TGTGCCAGCAGCCCAGGGACTAGCGTCCGGGGAGAGACCCAGTACTTC. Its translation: CASSPGTSVRGETQYF.

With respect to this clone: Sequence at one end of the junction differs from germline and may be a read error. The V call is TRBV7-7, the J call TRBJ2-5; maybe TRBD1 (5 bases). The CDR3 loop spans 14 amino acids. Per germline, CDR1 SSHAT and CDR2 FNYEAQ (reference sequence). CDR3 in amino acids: CASSPHPRGETQYF. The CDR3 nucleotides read TGTGCTAGCAGCCCCCACCCAAGGGGAGAGACCCAGTACTTC.

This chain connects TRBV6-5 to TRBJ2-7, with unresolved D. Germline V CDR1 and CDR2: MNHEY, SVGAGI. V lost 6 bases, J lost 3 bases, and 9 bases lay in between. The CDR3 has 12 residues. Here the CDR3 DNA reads TGTGCCAGCAGCTCGTCGTACTACGAGCAGTACTTC. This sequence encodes CASSSSYYEQYF.

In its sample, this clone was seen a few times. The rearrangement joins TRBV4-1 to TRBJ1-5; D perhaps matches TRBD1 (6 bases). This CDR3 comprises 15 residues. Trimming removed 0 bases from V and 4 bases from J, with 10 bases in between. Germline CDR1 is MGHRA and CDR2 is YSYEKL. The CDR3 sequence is CASSQDEGGNQPQHF. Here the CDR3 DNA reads TGCGCCAGCAGCCAAGATGAGGGGGGTAATCAGCCCCAGCATTTT.

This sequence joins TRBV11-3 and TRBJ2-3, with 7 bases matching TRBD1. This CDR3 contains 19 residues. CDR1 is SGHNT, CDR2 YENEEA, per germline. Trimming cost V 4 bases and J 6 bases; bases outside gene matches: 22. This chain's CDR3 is CASSSGLSTTGKFSDTQYF. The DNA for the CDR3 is TGTGCCAGCAGCTCGGGCCTTTCGACGACAGGGAAGTTTTCCGATACGCAGTATTTT.

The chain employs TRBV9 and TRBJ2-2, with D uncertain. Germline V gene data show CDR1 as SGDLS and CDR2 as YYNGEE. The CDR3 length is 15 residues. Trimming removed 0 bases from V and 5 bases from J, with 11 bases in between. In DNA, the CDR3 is TGTGCCAGCAGCGTAGGTGGGCCTGGTACCGGGGAGCTGTTTTTT. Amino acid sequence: CASSVGGPGTGELFF.

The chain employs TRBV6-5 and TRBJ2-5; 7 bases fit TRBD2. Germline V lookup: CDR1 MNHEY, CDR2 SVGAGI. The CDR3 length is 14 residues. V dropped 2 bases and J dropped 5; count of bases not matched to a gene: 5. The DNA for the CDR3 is TGTGCCAGCAGTTACGCCGGGGGAGGGGAGACCCAGTACTTC. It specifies CASSYAGGGETQYF.

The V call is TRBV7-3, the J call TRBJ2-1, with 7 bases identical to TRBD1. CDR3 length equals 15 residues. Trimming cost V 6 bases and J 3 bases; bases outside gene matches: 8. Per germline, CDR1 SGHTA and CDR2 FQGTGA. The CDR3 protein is CASRLTGTDYNEQFF. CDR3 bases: TGTGCCAGCAGACTAACCGGGACAGACTACAATGAGCAGTTCTTC.

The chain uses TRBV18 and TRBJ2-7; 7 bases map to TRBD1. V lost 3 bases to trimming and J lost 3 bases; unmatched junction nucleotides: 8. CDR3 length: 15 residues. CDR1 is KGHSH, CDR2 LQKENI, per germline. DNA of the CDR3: TGTGCCAGCTCACCCCCCAGGGGGACCTTCTACGAGCAGTACTTC. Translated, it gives CASSPPRGTFYEQYF. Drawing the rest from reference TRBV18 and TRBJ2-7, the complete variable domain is NAGVMQNPRHLVRRRGQEARLRCSPMKGHSHVYWYRQLPEEGLKFMVYLQKENIIDESGMPKERFSAEFPKEGPSILRIQQVVRGDSAAYFCASSPPRGTFYEQYFGPGTRLTVT.

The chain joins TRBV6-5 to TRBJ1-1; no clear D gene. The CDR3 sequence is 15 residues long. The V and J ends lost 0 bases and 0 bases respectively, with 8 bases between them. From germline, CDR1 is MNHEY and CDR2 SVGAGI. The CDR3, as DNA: TGTGCCAGCAGTTACTCCGGCAGGATGAACACTGAAGCTTTCTTT. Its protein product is CASSYSGRMNTEAFF.

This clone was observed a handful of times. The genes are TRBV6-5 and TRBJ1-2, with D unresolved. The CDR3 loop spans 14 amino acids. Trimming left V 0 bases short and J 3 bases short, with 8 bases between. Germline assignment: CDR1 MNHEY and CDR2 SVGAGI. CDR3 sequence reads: CASSYSYSDYGYTF. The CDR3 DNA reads TGTGCCAGCAGTTACTCGTACTCGGACTATGGCTACACCTTC.

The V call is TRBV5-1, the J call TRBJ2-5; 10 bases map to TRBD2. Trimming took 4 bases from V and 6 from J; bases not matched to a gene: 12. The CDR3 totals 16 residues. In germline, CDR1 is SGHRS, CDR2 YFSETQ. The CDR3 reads CASSLSHGTSVKTQYF. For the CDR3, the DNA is TGCGCCAGCAGCCTTTCACACGGGACTAGCGTGAAGACCCAGTACTTC.

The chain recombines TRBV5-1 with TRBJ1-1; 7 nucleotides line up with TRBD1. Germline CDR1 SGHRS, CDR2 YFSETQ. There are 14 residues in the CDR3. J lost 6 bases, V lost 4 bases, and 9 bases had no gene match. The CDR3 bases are TGCGCCAGCAGCCTTCAGGGGGGCGTATCTGAAGCTTTCTTT. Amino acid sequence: CASSLQGGVSEAFF.